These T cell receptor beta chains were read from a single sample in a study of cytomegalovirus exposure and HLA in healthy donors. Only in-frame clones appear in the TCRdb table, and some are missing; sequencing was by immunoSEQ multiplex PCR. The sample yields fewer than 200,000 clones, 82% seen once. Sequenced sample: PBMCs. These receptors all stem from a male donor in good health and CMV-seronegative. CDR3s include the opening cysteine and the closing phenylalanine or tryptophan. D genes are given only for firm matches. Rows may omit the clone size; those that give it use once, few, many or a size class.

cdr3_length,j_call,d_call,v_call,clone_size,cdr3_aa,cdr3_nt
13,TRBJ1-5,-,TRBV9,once,CASSVGSGQPQHF,TGTGCCAGCAGCGTAGGTTCCGGGCAGCCCCAGCATTTT
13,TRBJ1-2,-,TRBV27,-,CASSLTGSRGYTF,TGTGCCAGCAGTTTGACGGGGTCGAGAGGCTACACCTTC
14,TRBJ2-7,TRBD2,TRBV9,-,CASSVGGSSYEQYF,TGTGCCAGCAGCGTAGGCGGGAGCTCCTACGAGCAGTACTTC
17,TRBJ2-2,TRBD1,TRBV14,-,CASSQVPGQGFTGELFF,TGTGCCAGCAGCCAAGTCCCCGGACAGGGGTTCACCGGGGAGCTGTTTTTT
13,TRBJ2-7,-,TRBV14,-,CASSQGYSREQYF,TGTGCCAGCAGCCAAGGGTATAGCCGCGAGCAGTACTTC
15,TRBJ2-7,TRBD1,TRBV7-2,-,CASSKQQGSSYEQYF,TGTGCCAGCAGCAAGCAACAGGGGAGCTCCTACGAGCAGTACTTC
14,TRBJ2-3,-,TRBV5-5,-,CASGLAGSADTQYF,TGTGCCAGCGGCCTGGCGGGGTCGGCAGATACGCAGTATTTT
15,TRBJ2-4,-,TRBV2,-,CASSVLGADKNIQYF,TGTGCCAGCAGTGTGCTGGGGGCCGACAAAAACATTCAGTACTTC
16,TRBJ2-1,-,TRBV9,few,CASSVGEGGGYNEQFF,TGTGCCAGCAGCGTAGGTGAGGGAGGGGGCTACAATGAGCAGTTCTTC
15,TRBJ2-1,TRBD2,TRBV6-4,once,CASSAGTSGSSSQFF,TGTGCCAGCAGTGCTGGGACTAGCGGGAGTTCTTCTCAGTTCTTC
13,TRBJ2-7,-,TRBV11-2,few,CASSFGPGYEQYF,TGTGCCAGCAGCTTTGGGCCTGGGTACGAGCAGTACTTC